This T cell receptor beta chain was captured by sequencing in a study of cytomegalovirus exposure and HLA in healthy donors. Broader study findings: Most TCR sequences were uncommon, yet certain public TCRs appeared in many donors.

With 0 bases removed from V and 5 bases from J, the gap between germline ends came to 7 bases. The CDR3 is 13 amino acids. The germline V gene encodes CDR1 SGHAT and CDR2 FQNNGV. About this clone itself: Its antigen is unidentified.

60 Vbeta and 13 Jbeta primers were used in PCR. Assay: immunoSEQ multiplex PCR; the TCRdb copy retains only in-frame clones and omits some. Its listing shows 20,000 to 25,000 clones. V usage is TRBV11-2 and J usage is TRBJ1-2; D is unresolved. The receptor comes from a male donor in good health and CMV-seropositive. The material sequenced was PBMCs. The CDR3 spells CASSLEYLYGYTF. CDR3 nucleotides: TGTGCCAGCAGCTTAGAGTATCTTTATGGCTACACCTTC.